The clone carrying this T cell receptor (beta chain) was seen more than once but under ten times. What it binds is not known. This sample is part of a study of response to subunit inactivated influenza vaccine. Study-wide results and limits: The authors put forward the suggestion that each seasonal influenza vaccination may bring in only a limited number of new T cells.

Germline assignment: CDR1 LNHNV and CDR2 YYDKDF (reference sequence). Unmatched junction bases numbered 5, after V lost 5 bases and J lost 5 bases. CDR3 size: 13 residues. TCRdb redid the calling of the RT-PCR reads with MiXCR, one entry per CDR3 protein. The data hold 160,000 or so distinct CDR3 sequences, with roughly 11% observed a single time. This sequence originates from a man in his forties or fifties who received an inactivated influenza vaccine. This chain uses TRBV15 with TRBJ1-1; 7 bases align to TRBD1. Sequences were derived from non-naive T cells sorted from PBMCs, sampled about 40 days after vaccination. CDR3 sequence (DNA): TGTGCCACCAGCCTGCCAGGGGGAACTGAAGCTTTCTTT. This translates into CATSLPGGTEAFF.